This T cell receptor (beta chain) came from a study of CD8+ T cells in alopecia areata. Whole-study findings and limits: Affected scalp, especially in alopecia totalis/universalis, had a higher clonality than normal scalp did. In scalp samples, resident alphabeta T cells of normal skin are also sequenced.

As regards this clone: The antigen is not known.

In each case, RNA was isolated and then reverse transcribed into cDNA as the sequencing template. Clones were sequenced by immunoSEQ multiplex PCR, and TCRdb holds only the in-frame ones, with some missing. The repertoire consists of 200,000 or so clones, with just over 55% occurring once and the leading ten covering 4.9%. The material sequenced was CD8+ T cells sorted from blood. This receptor was taken from a human donor in good health.

CDR3 nucleotide sequence: TGTGCCAGCAGCTGGGAGACTAGCACAGATACGCAGTATTTT. Translation: CASSWETSTDTQYF. V and J are TRBV5-6 and TRBJ2-3; D is perhaps TRBD2 (5 bases). Germline V gene lookup returns CDR1 SGHDT and CDR2 YYEEEE. This CDR3 region has 14 residues. Trimming left V 3 bases short and J 0 bases short, with 8 bases between.